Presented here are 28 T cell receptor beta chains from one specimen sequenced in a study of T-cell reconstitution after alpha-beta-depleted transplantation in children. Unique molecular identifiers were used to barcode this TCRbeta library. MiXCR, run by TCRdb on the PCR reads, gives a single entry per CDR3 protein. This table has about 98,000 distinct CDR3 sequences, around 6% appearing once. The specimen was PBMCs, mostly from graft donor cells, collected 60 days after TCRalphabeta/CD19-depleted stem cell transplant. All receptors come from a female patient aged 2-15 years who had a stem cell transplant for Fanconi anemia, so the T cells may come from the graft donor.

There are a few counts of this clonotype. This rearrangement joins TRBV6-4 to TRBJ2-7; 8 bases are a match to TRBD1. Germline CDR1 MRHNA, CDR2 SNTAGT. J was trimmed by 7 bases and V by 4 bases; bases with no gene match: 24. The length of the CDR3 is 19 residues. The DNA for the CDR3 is TGTGCCAGCAGTGTCTCTACGCTACCCCCGGACAGGGAGGTGCGTGAGCAGTACTTC. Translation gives CASSVSTLPPDREVREQYF.

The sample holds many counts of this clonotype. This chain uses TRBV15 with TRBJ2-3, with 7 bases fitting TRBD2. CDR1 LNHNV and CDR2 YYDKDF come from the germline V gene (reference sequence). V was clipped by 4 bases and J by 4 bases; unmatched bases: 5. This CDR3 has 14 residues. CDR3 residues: CATSKRLAADTQYF. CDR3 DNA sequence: TGTGCCACCAGCAAACGACTAGCTGCAGATACGCAGTATTTT. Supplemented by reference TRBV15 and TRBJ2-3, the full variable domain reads DAMVIQNPRYQVTQFGKPVTLSCSQTLNHNVMYWYQQKSSQAPKLLFHYYDKDFNNEADTPDNFQSRRPNTSFCFLDIRSPGLGDTAMYLCATSKRLAADTQYFGPGTRLTVL.

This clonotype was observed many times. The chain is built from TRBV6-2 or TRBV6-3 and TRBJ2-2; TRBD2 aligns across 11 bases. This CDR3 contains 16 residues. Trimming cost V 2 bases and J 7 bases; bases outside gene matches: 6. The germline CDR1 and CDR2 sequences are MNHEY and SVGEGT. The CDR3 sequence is CASSYRLAGRGGELFF. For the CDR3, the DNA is TGTGCCAGCAGTTACCGACTAGCGGGAAGGGGCGGGGAGCTGTTTTTT.

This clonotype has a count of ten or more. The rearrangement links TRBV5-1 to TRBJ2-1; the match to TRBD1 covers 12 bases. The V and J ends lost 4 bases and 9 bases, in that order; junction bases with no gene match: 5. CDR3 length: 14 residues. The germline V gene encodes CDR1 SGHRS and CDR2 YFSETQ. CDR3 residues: CASSPGTGGFEQFF. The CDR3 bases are TGCGCCAGCAGCCCCGGGACAGGGGGCTTTGAGCAGTTCTTC.

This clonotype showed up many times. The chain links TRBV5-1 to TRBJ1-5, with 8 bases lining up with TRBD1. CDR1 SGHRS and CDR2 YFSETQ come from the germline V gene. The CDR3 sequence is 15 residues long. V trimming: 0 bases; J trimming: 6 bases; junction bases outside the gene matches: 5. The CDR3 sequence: CASSLAGTGAQPQHF. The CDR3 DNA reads TGCGCCAGCAGCTTGGCAGGGACAGGCGCTCAGCCCCAGCATTTT.

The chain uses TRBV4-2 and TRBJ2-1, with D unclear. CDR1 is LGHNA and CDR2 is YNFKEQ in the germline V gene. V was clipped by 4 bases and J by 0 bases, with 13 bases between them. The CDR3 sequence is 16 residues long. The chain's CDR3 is CASSPDYMSSYNEQFF. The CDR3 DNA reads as TGTGCCAGCAGCCCCGATTATATGAGCTCCTACAATGAGCAGTTCTTC.

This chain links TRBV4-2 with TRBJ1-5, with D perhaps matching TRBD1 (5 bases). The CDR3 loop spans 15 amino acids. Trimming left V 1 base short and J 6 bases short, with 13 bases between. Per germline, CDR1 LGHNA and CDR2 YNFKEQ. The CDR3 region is CASSQAQGISQPQHF. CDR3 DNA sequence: TGTGCCAGCAGCCAAGCTCAGGGAATAAGTCAGCCCCAGCATTTT.

The CDR3 DNA reads TGCGCCAGCAGCTTCTCAGGGATGACTAACTATGGCTACACCTTC. Amino acids: CASSFSGMTNYGYTF. The chain combines TRBV5-1 with TRBJ1-2, with D possibly TRBD1 on 5 matching bases. The germline V gene encodes CDR1 SGHRS and CDR2 YFSETQ. CDR3 length: 15 amino acids. V was cut by 2 bases and J by 0 bases, with 11 bases left in between.

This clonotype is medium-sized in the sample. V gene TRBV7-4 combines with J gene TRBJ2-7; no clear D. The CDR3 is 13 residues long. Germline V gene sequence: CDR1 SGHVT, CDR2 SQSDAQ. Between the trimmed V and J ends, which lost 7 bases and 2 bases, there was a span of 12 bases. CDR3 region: CASTLIGAYEQYF. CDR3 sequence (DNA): TGTGCCAGCACCCTGATTGGGGCCTACGAGCAGTACTTC.

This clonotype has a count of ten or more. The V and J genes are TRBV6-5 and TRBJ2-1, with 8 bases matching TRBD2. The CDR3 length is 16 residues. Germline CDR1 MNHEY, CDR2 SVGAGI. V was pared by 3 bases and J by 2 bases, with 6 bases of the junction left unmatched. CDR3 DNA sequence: TGTGCCAGCAGTTATAACGAGCGGGGGCCCTACAATGAGCAGTTCTTC. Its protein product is CASSYNERGPYNEQFF.

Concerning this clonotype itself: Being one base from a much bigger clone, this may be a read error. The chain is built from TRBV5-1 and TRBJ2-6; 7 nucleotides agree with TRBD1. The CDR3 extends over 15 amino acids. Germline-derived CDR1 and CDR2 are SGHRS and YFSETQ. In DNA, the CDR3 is TGCGCCAGCAGCCCGCAGGGTACAGGGGTCAACGTCCTGACTTTC. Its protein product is CASSPQGTGVNVLTF. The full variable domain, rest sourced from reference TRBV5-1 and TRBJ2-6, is KAGVTQTPRYLIKTRGQQVTLSCSPISGHRSVSWYQQTPGQGLQFLFEYFSETQRNKGNFPGRFSGRQFSNSRSEMNVSTLELGDSALYLCASSPQGTGVNVLTFGAGSRLTVL.

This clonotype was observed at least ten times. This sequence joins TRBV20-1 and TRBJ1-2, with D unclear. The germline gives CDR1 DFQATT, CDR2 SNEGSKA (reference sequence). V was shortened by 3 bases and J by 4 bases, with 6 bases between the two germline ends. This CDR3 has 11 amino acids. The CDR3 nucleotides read TGCAGTGCTAGTGAGATCTATGGCTACACCTTC. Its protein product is CSASEIYGYTF.

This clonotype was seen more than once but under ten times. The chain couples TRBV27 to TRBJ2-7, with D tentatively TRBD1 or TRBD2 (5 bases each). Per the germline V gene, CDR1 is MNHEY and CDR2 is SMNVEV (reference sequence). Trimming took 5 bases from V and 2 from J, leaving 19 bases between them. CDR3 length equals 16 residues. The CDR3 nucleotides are TGTGCCAGCAGTCGGGACCCTAGTCTTCACGCCTACGAGCAGTACTTC. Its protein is CASSRDPSLHAYEQYF.

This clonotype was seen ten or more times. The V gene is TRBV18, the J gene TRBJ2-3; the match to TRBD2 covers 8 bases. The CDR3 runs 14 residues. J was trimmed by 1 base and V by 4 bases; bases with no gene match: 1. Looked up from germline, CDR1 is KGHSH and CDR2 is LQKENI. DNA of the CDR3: TGTGCCAGCTCACAGACTAGCGGCACAGATACGCAGTATTTT. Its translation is CASSQTSGTDTQYF.

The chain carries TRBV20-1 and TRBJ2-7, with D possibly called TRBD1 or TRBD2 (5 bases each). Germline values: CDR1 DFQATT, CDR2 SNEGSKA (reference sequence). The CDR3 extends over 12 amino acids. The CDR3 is CSLGTAAYEQYF. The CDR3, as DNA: TGCTCCCTTGGGACGGCCGCCTACGAGCAGTACTTC.

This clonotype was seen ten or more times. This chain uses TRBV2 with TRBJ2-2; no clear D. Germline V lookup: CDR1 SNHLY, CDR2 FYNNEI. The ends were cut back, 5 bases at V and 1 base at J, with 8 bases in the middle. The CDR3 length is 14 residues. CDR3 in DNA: TGTGCCAGCAGTAGGATTGTGAACACCGGGGAGCTGTTTTTT. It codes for CASSRIVNTGELFF.

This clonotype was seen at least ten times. CDR3 sequence: CASSLTLAGAPTDTQYF. In DNA form, the CDR3 reads TGTGCCAGCAGCTTAACGCTAGCGGGGGCCCCCACAGATACGCAGTATTTT. V is TRBV7-3 and J is TRBJ2-3; TRBD2 agrees at 10 bases. Germline V gene data show CDR1 as SGHTA and CDR2 as FQGTGA. The CDR3 is 17 amino acids. After removal of 0 bases from V and 2 bases from J, the junction contained 5 bases not matched to a gene.

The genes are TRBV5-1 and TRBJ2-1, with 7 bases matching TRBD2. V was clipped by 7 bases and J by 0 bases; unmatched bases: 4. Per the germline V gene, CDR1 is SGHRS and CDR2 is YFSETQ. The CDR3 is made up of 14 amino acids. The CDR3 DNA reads TGCGCCAGCGCGAGCGGGGACTCCTACAATGAGCAGTTCTTC. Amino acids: CASASGDSYNEQFF.

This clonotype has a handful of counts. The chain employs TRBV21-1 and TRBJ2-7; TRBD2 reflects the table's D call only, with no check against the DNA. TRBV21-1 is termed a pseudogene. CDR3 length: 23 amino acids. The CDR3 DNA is TGTGCCAGCAGCAAAGTAATACGCCCTCAACTAGCGGGAGAACCTCGGGAGATCTACGAGCAGTACTTC. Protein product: CASSKVIRPQLAGEPREIYEQYF.

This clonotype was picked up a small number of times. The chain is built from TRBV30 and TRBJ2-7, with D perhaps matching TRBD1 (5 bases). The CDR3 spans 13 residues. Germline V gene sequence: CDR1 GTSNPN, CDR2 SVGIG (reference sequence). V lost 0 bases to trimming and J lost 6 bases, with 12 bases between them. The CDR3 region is CAWSVPRGSEQYF. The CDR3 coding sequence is TGTGCCTGGAGTGTACCTAGGGGAAGCGAGCAGTACTTC.

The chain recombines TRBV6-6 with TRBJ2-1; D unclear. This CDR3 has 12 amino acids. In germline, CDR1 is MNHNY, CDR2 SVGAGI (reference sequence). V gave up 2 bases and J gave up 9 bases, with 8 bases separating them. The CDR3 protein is CASSYPLSEQFF. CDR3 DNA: TGTGCCAGCAGTTACCCCTTGAGTGAGCAGTTCTTC.

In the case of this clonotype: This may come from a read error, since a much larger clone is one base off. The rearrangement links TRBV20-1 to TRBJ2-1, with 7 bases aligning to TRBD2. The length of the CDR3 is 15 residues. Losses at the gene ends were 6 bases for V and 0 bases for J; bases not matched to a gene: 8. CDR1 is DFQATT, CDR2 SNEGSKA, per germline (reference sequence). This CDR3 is CSAPWEGCSYNEQFF. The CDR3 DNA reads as TGCAGTGCCCCATGGGAGGGCTGCTCCTACAATGAGCAGTTCTTC.

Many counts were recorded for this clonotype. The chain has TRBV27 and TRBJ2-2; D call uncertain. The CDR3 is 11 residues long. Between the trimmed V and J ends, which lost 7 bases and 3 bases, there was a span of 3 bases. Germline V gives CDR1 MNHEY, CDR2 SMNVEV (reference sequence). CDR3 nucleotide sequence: TGTGCCAGCATAGACACCGGGGAGCTGTTTTTT. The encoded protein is CASIDTGELFF.

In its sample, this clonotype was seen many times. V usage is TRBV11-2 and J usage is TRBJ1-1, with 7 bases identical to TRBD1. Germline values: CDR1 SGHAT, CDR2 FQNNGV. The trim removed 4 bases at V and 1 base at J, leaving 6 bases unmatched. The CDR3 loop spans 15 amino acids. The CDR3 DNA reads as TGTGCCAGCAGCTCCCCCCGACAGGGGAACACTGAAGCTTTCTTT. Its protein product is CASSSPRQGNTEAFF.

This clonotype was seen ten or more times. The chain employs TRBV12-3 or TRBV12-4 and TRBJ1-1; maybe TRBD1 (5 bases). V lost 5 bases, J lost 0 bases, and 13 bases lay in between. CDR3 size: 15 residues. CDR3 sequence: CASSRTGRMNTEAFF. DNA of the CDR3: TGTGCCAGCAGTCGAACGGGACGGATGAACACTGAAGCTTTCTTT.

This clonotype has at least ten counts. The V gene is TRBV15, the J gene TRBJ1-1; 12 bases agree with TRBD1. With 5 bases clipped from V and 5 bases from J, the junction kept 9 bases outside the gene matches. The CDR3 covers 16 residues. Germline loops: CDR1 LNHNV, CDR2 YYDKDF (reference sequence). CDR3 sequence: CATSPRDRGRWTEAFF. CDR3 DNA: TGTGCCACCAGCCCCCGGGACAGGGGGCGGTGGACTGAAGCTTTCTTT.

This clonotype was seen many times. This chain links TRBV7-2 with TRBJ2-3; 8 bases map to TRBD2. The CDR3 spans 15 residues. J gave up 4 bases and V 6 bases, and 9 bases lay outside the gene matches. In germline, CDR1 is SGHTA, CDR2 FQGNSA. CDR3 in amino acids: CASSPAGLGADTQYF. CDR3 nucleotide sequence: TGTGCCAGCAGTCCAGCGGGACTAGGAGCAGATACGCAGTATTTT.

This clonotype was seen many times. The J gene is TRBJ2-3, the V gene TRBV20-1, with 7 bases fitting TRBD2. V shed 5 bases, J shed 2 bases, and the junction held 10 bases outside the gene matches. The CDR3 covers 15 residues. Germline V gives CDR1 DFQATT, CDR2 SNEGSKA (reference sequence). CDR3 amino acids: CSALTGTTHTDTQYF. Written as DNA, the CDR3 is TGCAGTGCTCTCACGGGGACTACCCACACAGATACGCAGTATTTT.